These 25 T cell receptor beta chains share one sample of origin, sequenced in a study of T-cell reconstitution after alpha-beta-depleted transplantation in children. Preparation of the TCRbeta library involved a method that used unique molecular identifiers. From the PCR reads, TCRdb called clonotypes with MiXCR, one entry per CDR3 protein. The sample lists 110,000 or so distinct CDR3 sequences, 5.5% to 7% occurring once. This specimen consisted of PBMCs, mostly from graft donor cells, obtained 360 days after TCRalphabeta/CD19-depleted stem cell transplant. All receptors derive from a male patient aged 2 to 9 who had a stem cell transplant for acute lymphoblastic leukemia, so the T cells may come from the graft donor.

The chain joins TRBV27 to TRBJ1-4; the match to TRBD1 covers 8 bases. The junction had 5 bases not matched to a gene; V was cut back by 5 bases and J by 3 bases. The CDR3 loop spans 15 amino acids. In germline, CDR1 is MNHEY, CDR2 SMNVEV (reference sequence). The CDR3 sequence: CASSILQGANEKLFF. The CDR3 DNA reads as TGTGCCAGCAGTATCCTACAGGGGGCTAATGAAAAACTGTTTTTT.

CDR3 sequence: CASSFRDSGEWVQYF. In nucleotides, the CDR3 is TGTGCCAGCAGCTTCCGGGACAGCGGTGAGTGGGTGCAGTACTTC. The chain uses TRBV11-2 and TRBJ2-7, with 7 nucleotides matching TRBD1. The CDR3 has 15 residues. After removal of 3 bases from V and 9 bases from J, the junction contained 14 bases not matched to a gene. CDR1 is SGHAT and CDR2 is FQNNGV in the germline V gene. Combining the CDR3 with reference TRBV11-2 and TRBJ2-7 gives the whole variable domain EAGVAQSPRYKIIEKRQSVAFWCNPISGHATLYWYQQILGQGPKLLIQFQNNGVVDDSQLPKDRFSAERLKGVDSTLKIQPAKLEDSAVYLCASSFRDSGEWVQYFGPGTRLTVT.

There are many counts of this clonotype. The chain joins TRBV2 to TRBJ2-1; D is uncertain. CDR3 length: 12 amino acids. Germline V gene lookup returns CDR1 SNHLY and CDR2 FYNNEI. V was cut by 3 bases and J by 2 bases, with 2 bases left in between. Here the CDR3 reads CASSDTYNEQFF. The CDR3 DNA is TGTGCCAGCAGTGATACCTACAATGAGCAGTTCTTC.

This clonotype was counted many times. This chain's CDR3 is CASRPGTYEQYF. The DNA of the CDR3 is TGTGCCAGCAGGCCAGGTACCTACGAGCAGTACTTC. This sequence joins TRBV6-1 and TRBJ2-7; D not certain. The germline gives CDR1 MNHNS, CDR2 SASEGT. The CDR3 is 12 residues long. V was pared by 6 bases and J by 2 bases, with 8 bases between.

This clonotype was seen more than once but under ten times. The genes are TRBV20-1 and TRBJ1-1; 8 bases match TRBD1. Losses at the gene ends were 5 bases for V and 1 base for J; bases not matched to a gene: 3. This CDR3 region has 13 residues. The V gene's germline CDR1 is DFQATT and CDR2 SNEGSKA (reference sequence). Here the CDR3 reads CSAGGQGNTEAFF. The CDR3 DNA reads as TGCAGTGCTGGAGGACAGGGGAACACTGAAGCTTTCTTT.

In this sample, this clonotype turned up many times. CDR3 coding DNA: TGTGCCATCAGTGAATGGGCAGGTCTCTCGTACGAGCAGTACTTC. This codes for CAISEWAGLSYEQYF. This chain joins TRBV10-3 and TRBJ2-7; D is uncertain. The CDR3 is 15 amino acids. In germline, CDR1 is ENHRY, CDR2 SYGVKD. Deletions cut 3 bases from V and 4 bases from J, with 16 bases between.

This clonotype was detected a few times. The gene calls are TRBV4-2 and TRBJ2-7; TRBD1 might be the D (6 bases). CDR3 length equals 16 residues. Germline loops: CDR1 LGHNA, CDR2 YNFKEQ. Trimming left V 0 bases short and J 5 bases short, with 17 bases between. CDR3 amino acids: CASSQDRQVYRNEQYF. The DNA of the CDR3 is TGTGCCAGCAGCCAAGATCGACAGGTTTATAGAAACGAGCAGTACTTC.

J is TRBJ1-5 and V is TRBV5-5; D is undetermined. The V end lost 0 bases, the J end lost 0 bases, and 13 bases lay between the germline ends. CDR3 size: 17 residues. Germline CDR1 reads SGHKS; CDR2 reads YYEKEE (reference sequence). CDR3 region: CASSLGRTRDSNQPQHF. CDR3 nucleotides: TGTGCCAGCAGCTTGGGGAGGACCCGAGATAGCAATCAGCCCCAGCATTTT.

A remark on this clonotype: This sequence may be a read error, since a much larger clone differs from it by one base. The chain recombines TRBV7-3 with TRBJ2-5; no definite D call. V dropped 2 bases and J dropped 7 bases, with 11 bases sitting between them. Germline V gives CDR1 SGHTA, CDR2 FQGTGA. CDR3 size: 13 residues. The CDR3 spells CASSLGEKGTQYF. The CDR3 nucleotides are TGTGCCAGCAGCTTAGGCGAGAAGGGGACCCAGTACTTC.

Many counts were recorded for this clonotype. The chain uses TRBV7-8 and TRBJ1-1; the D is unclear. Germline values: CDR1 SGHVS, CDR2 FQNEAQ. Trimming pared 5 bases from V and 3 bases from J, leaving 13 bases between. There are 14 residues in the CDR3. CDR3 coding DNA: TGTGCCAGCAGCCTCCGTTATTGGGACACTGAAGCTTTCTTT. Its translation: CASSLRYWDTEAFF. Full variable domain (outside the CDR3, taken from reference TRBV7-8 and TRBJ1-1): GAGVSQSPRYKVAKRGQDVALRCDPISGHVSLFWYQQALGQGPEFLTYFQNEAQLDKSGLPSDRFFAERPEGSVSTLKIQRTQQEDSAVYLCASSLRYWDTEAFFGQGTRLTVV.

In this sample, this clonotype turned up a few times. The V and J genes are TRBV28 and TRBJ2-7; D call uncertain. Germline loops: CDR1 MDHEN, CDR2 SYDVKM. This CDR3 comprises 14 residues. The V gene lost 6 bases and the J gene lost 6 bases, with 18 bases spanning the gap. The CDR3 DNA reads TGTGCCAGCAGACACGACGTTAAGGGTGGCGAGCAGTACTTC. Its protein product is CASRHDVKGGEQYF. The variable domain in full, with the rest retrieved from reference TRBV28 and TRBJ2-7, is DVKVTQSSRYLVKRTGEKVFLECVQDMDHENMFWYRQDPGLGLRLIYFSYDVKMKEKGDIPEGYSVSREKKERFSLILESASTNQTSMYLCASRHDVKGGEQYFGPGTRLTVT.

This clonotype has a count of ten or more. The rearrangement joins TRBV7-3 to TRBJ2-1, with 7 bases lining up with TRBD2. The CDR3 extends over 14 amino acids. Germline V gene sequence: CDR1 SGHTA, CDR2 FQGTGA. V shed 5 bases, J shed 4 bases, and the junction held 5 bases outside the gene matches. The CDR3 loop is CASSPSSGYNEQFF. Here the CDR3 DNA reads TGTGCCAGCAGCCCCTCTAGCGGATACAATGAGCAGTTCTTC.

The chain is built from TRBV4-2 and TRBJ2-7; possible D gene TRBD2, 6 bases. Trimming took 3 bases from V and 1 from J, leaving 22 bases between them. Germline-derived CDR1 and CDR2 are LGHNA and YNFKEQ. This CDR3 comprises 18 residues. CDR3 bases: TGTGCCAGCAGCCAGGTCCGGGGAGGAGGGAGAGGGTCCTACGAGCAGTACTTC. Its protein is CASSQVRGGGRGSYEQYF.

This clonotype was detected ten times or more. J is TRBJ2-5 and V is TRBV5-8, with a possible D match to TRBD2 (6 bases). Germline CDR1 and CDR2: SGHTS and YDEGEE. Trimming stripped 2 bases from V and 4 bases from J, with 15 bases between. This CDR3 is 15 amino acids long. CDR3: CASSFLPRRGETQYF. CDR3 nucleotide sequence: TGTGCCAGCAGCTTTTTACCCCGGAGGGGAGAGACCCAGTACTTC.

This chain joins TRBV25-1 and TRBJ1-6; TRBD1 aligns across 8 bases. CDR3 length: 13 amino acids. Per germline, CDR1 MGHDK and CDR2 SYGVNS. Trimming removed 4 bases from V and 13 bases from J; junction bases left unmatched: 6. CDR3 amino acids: CASSVPDREPLHF. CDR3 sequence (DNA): TGTGCCAGCAGTGTACCGGACAGGGAGCCCCTCCACTTT.

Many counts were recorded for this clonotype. CDR3 loop: CASTSGYAGELFF. CDR3 nucleotides: TGTGCCAGCACCTCAGGGTACGCCGGGGAGCTGTTTTTT. The V gene is TRBV6-1, the J gene TRBJ2-2, with D perhaps TRBD1 (5 bases). V was shortened by 7 bases and J by 6 bases, with 12 bases between the two germline ends. The CDR3 contains 13 residues. CDR1 and CDR2 from the germline V gene are MNHNS and SASEGT.

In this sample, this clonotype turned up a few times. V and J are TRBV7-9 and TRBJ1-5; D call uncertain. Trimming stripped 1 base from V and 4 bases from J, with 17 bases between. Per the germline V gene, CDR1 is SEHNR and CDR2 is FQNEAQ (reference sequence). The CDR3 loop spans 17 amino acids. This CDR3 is CASSLGGYLEGNQPQHF. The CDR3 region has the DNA TGTGCCAGCAGCTTAGGGGGTTATCTGGAAGGGAATCAGCCCCAGCATTTT.

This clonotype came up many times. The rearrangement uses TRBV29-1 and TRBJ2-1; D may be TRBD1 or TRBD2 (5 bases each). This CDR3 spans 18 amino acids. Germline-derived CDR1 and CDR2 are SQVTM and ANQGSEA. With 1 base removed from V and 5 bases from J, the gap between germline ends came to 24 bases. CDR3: CSVEVVAHRDLRDNEQFF. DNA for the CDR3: TGCAGCGTTGAAGTCGTCGCTCACCGGGACCTCAGGGACAATGAGCAGTTCTTC.

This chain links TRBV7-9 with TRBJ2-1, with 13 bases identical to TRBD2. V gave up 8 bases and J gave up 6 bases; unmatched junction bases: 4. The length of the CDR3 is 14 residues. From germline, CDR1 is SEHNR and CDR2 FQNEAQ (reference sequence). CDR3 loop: CASGGTSGTNEQFF. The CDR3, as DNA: TGTGCCAGCGGCGGGACTAGCGGGACCAATGAGCAGTTCTTC.

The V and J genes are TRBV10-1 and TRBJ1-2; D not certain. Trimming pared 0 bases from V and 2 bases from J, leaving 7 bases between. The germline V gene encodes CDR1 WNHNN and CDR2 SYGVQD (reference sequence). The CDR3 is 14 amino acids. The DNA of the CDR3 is TGCGCCAGCAGTGAGTCGAGGAAGAACTATGGCTACACCTTC. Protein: CASSESRKNYGYTF.

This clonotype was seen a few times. The CDR3 DNA follows: TGTGCCATCAGTGAGGCGAGGAGGGGGCAAGAGACCCAGTACTTC. Protein product: CAISEARRGQETQYF. This chain links TRBV10-3 with TRBJ2-5; D tentatively fits TRBD1 or TRBD2 (6 bases each). V gave up 2 bases and J gave up 2 bases, with 12 bases separating them. The germline gives CDR1 ENHRY, CDR2 SYGVKD. The CDR3 totals 15 residues.

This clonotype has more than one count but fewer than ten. The chain's CDR3 is CASSQDPGAGNTIYF. CDR3 DNA: TGCGCCAGCAGCCAAGACCCAGGGGCAGGAAACACCATATATTTT. This rearrangement joins TRBV4-3 to TRBJ1-3, with a weak D call TRBD1 (6 bases). The ends were cut back, 0 bases at V and 4 bases at J, with 10 bases in the middle. In germline, CDR1 is LGHNA, CDR2 YSLEER. The CDR3 is 15 amino acids.

The CDR3 sequence: CSVETGENTGELFF. The CDR3 DNA sequence: TGCAGCGTTGAAACAGGGGAAAACACCGGGGAGCTGTTTTTT. The chain employs TRBV29-1 and TRBJ2-2; 7 nucleotides agree with TRBD1. After removal of 2 bases from V and 2 bases from J, the junction contained 2 bases not matched to a gene. Germline assignment: CDR1 SQVTM and CDR2 ANQGSEA. This CDR3 has 14 residues.

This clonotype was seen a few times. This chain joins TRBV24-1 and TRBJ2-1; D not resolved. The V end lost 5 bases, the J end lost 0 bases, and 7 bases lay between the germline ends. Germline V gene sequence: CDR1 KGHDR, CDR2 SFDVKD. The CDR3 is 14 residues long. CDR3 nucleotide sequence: TGTGCCACCAGTGGCGTTAGCTCCTACAATGAGCAGTTCTTC. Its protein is CATSGVSSYNEQFF.

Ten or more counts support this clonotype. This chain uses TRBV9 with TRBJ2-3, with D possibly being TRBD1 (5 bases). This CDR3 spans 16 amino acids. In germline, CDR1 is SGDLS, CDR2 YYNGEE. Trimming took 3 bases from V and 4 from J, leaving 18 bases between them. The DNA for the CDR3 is TGTGCCAGCAGCGCGGATCAAGACAGATCTCCAGATACGCAGTATTTT. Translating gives CASSADQDRSPDTQYF.